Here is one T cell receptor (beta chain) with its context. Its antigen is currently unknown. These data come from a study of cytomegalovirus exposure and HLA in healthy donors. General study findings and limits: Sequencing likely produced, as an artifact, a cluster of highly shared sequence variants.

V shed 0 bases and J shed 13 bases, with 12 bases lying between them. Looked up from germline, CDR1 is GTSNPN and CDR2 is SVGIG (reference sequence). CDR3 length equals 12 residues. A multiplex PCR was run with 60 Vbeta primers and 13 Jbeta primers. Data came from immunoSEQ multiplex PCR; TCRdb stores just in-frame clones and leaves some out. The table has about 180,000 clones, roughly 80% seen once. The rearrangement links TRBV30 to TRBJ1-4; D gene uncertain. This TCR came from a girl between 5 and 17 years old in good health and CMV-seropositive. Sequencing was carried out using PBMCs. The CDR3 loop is CAWSVRLGGLFF. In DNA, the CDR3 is TGTGCCTGGAGTGTACGCCTGGGAGGACTGTTTTTT.